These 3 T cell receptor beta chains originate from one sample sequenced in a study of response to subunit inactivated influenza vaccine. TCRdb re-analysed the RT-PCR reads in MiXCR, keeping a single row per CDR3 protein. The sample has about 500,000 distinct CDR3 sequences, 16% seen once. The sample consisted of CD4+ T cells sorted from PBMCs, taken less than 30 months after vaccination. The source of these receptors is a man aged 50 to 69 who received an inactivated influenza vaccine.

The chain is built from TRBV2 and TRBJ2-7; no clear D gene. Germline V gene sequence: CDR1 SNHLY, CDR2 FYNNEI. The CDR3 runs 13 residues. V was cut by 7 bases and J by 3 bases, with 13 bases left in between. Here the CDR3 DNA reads TGTGCCAGCAAATACCCAGGAGACTACGAGCAGTACTTC. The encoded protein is CASKYPGDYEQYF.

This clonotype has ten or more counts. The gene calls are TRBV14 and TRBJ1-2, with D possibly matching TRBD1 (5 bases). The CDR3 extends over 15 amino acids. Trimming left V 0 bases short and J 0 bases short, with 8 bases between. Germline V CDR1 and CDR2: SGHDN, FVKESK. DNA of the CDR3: TGTGCCAGCAGCCAAGAGGGGGGAGCTAACTATGGCTACACCTTC. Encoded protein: CASSQEGGANYGYTF.

This CDR3 reads CASSQGLPANTEAFF. The DNA for the CDR3 is TGCGCCAGCAGCCAAGGTCTCCCAGCTAACACTGAAGCTTTCTTT. V is TRBV4-3 and J is TRBJ1-1; D unresolved. Germline V gives CDR1 LGHNA, CDR2 YSLEER. This CDR3 comprises 15 residues. V gave up 1 base and J gave up 2 bases, with 11 bases separating them.